Each of the 26 T cell receptor beta chains below was sequenced from the same sample in a study of cytomegalovirus exposure and HLA in healthy donors. Sequencing used immunoSEQ multiplex PCR; TCRdb keeps in-frame clones, though not all of them. Of about 130,000 clones listed, around nine tenths are singletons. Sample: PBMCs. These receptors all come from a man aged 25-45 years in good health and CMV-seronegative.

The chain carries TRBV10-3 and TRBJ2-3, with 7 bases fitting TRBD1. V trimming: 5 bases; J trimming: 0 bases; junction bases outside the gene matches: 14. The CDR3 has 18 residues. Germline V gives CDR1 ENHRY, CDR2 SYGVKD. CDR3 loop: CAISKTHDRDTSTDTQYF. The CDR3 region has the DNA TGTGCCATCAGTAAAACTCATGACAGGGACACTAGCACAGATACGCAGTATTTT.

This clone has only one observation. The V and J genes are TRBV12-5 and TRBJ2-3; the D gene is possibly TRBD1 (5 bases). V gave up 0 bases and J gave up 2 bases, with 12 bases separating them. Germline CDR1 and CDR2: LGHNT and FRNRAP. CDR3 size: 16 residues. CDR3 coding DNA: TGTGCTAGTGGTTTGGTACTGGACAAAGCCACAGATACGCAGTATTTT. It translates to CASGLVLDKATDTQYF.

The rearrangement joins TRBV19 to TRBJ1-2, with 7 bases identical to TRBD1. The CDR3 extends over 16 amino acids. In germline, CDR1 is LNHDA, CDR2 SQIVND (reference sequence). Trimming removed 6 bases from V and 0 bases from J; junction bases left unmatched: 10. The chain's CDR3 is CASRTGQLEANYGYTF. Here the CDR3 DNA reads TGTGCCAGTAGGACGGGACAGCTAGAAGCTAACTATGGCTACACCTTC.

V is TRBV7-9 and J is TRBJ1-4; TRBD1 matches at 7 bases. This CDR3 region has 13 residues. Germline V gene sequence: CDR1 SEHNR, CDR2 FQNEAQ (reference sequence). Unmatched junction bases numbered 5, after V lost 6 bases and J lost 7 bases. CDR3 bases: TGTGCCAGCAGGGAACAGGGGATTGAAAAACTGTTTTTT. Its protein is CASREQGIEKLFF.

This chain joins TRBV5-1 and TRBJ2-1; 8 positions match TRBD2. The CDR3 covers 15 residues. Germline CDR1 is SGHRS and CDR2 is YFSETQ. With 0 bases clipped from V and 4 bases from J, the junction kept 3 bases outside the gene matches. CDR3 DNA: TGCGCCAGCAGCTTGGCGGCTAGCGGGTACAATGAGCAGTTCTTC. Translating gives CASSLAASGYNEQFF.

V usage is TRBV9 and J usage is TRBJ2-1; TRBD2 matches at 10 bases. V lost 0 bases and J lost 7; bases outside the gene matches: 1. Germline V gives CDR1 SGDLS, CDR2 YYNGEE. The CDR3 has 14 residues. DNA of the CDR3: TGTGCCAGCAGCGTAGCACTAGCGGGGAATGAGCAGTTCTTC. Translation gives CASSVALAGNEQFF.

The rearrangement joins TRBV5-1 to TRBJ2-1; 13 nucleotides line up with TRBD2. Per the germline V gene, CDR1 is SGHRS and CDR2 is YFSETQ. V shed 5 bases and J 0 bases; nucleotides not matched to a gene: 2. This CDR3 comprises 16 residues. For the CDR3, the DNA is TGCGCCAGCAGTGGACTAGCGGGAGACTCCTACAATGAGCAGTTCTTC. Translating gives CASSGLAGDSYNEQFF. Based on the CDR3 plus reference TRBV5-1 and TRBJ2-1, the full variable domain is KAGVTQTPRYLIKTRGQQVTLSCSPISGHRSVSWYQQTPGQGLQFLFEYFSETQRNKGNFPGRFSGRQFSNSRSEMNVSTLELGDSALYLCASSGLAGDSYNEQFFGPGTRLTVL.

About this clone: The sample holds other DNA sequences that translate to the same CDR3. The rearrangement links TRBV7-9 to TRBJ2-7; unclear D gene. Trimming removed 5 bases from V and 4 bases from J, with 6 bases in between. Germline V gene data show CDR1 as SEHNR and CDR2 as FQNEAQ (reference sequence). CDR3 size: 11 residues. The CDR3 loop is CASSPGYEQYF. The CDR3, as DNA: TGTGCCAGCAGCCCAGGTTACGAGCAGTACTTC. Using reference TRBV7-9 and TRBJ2-7 for the parts outside the CDR3, the full variable domain is DTGVSQNPRHKITKRGQNVTFRCDPISEHNRLYWYRQTLGQGPEFLTYFQNEAQLEKSRLLSDRFSAERPKGSFSTLEIQRTEQGDSAMYLCASSPGYEQYFGPGTRLTVT.

V and J are TRBV30 and TRBJ1-5; D perhaps matches TRBD1 (5 bases). The length of the CDR3 is 13 residues. The V gene lost 4 bases and the J gene lost 3 bases, with 10 bases spanning the gap. Germline-derived CDR1 and CDR2 are GTSNPN and SVGIG (reference sequence). The CDR3 reads CAWNSGPNQPQHF. The CDR3 DNA follows: TGTGCCTGGAATTCAGGGCCCAATCAGCCCCAGCATTTT.

The rearrangement uses TRBV5-1 and TRBJ1-2; D unresolved. Germline assignment: CDR1 SGHRS and CDR2 YFSETQ. V shed 0 bases and J shed 8 bases, with 17 bases lying between them. CDR3 size: 15 residues. Written as DNA, the CDR3 is TGCGCCAGCAGCTTGGAACACAGTCTATGGCCGGGCTACACCTTC. Protein sequence: CASSLEHSLWPGYTF.

The chain joins TRBV7-9 to TRBJ1-1, with D perhaps TRBD1 (6 bases). The V gene lost 2 bases and the J gene lost 6 bases, with 13 bases spanning the gap. Germline CDR1 reads SEHNR; CDR2 reads FQNEAQ (reference sequence). The CDR3 loop spans 14 amino acids. DNA for the CDR3: TGTGCCAGCAGCTTATTTTTGGGGGCGGCTGAAGCTTTCTTT. Its translation: CASSLFLGAAEAFF.

The chain has TRBV5-1 and TRBJ2-3; a weak D match, TRBD2 (6 bases). V lost 4 bases to trimming and J lost 2 bases, with 14 bases between them. CDR1 is SGHRS and CDR2 is YFSETQ in the germline V gene. The CDR3 extends over 15 amino acids. As DNA, the CDR3 is TGCGCCAGCAGCAGGGGACTTTCCAACACAGATACGCAGTATTTT. Amino acids: CASSRGLSNTDTQYF.

This clone came up a few times. V usage is TRBV30 and J usage is TRBJ2-1; 8 positions agree with TRBD2. The CDR3 contains 16 residues. J gave up 10 bases and V 0 bases, and 14 bases lay outside the gene matches. Germline V gene sequence: CDR1 GTSNPN, CDR2 SVGIG (reference sequence). CDR3 loop: CAWSVRSVSGSVEQFF. In nucleotides, the CDR3 is TGTGCCTGGAGTGTAAGGTCGGTAAGCGGGAGCGTAGAGCAGTTCTTC.

V usage is TRBV7-9 and J usage is TRBJ2-7; D unclear. Per germline, CDR1 SEHNR and CDR2 FQNEAQ (reference sequence). The germline V and J ends were trimmed by 6 bases and 3 bases, with 15 bases remaining between them. CDR3 length: 14 residues. CDR3 sequence (DNA): TGTGCCAGCAGTTACCGGATAGCCCGCTACGAGCAGTACTTC. Its translation is CASSYRIARYEQYF. Full variable domain (outside the CDR3, taken from reference TRBV7-9 and TRBJ2-7): DTGVSQNPRHKITKRGQNVTFRCDPISEHNRLYWYRQTLGQGPEFLTYFQNEAQLEKSRLLSDRFSAERPKGSFSTLEIQRTEQGDSAMYLCASSYRIARYEQYFGPGTRLTVT.

This sequence joins TRBV5-4 and TRBJ2-7, with TRBD2 as a possible D gene (5 bases). Trimming stripped 2 bases from V and 9 bases from J, with 18 bases between. Germline V gene sequence: CDR1 SGHNT, CDR2 YYREEE (reference sequence). The CDR3 runs to 14 residues. CDR3 in amino acids: CASSFSTTPAGQYF. The CDR3, as DNA: TGTGCCAGCAGCTTCTCCACTACCCCGGCGGGGCAGTACTTC.

The V call is TRBV7-2, the J call TRBJ2-7; TRBD1 matches 7 bases. The CDR3 is made up of 15 amino acids. V lost 6 bases, J lost 3 bases, and 11 bases stayed unmatched. Germline V gene lookup returns CDR1 SGHTA and CDR2 FQGNSA. The CDR3 DNA reads TGTGCCAGCAGATTTCTATTGGGACAGAACTACGAGCAGTACTTC. Translated, it gives CASRFLLGQNYEQYF.

This clone has only a few counts. This chain joins TRBV9 and TRBJ2-7; tentatively, D is TRBD1 (5 bases). Germline V gene sequence: CDR1 SGDLS, CDR2 YYNGEE. V was pared by 2 bases and J by 2 bases, with 14 bases between. The CDR3 consists of 15 residues. CDR3 sequence reads: CASSVLGVPTYEQYF. The CDR3 nucleotides are TGTGCCAGCAGCGTGCTAGGGGTGCCCACCTACGAGCAGTACTTC.

The V and J genes are TRBV9 and TRBJ2-7, with TRBD2 matching 12 bases. J was trimmed by 2 bases and V by 0 bases; bases with no gene match: 12. Germline V lookup: CDR1 SGDLS, CDR2 YYNGEE. The CDR3 is 19 amino acids. CDR3 nucleotide sequence: TGTGCCAGCAGCGTAGCAGGGCTAGCGGGAGGGCCCCCCCCCTACGAGCAGTACTTC. Its protein product is CASSVAGLAGGPPPYEQYF.

The chain recombines TRBV7-2 with TRBJ1-2, with 10 bases identical to TRBD1. Germline V gene sequence: CDR1 SGHTA, CDR2 FQGNSA. The V gene end was trimmed by 5 bases and the J gene end by 6 bases; junction bases not matched to a gene: 12. The CDR3 totals 16 residues. The CDR3 is CASSPPGQGRGHGYTF. The CDR3 bases are TGTGCCAGCAGCCCCCCGGGACAGGGGAGAGGACATGGCTACACCTTC.

The chain employs TRBV20-1 and TRBJ1-2; a possible D gene is TRBD1 (6 bases). Germline assignment: CDR1 DFQATT and CDR2 SNEGSKA (reference sequence). CDR3 length: 11 residues. CDR3 region: CKSQGQHGYTF. In nucleotides, the CDR3 is TGCAAGTCACAGGGTCAGCATGGCTACACCTTC.

This sequence joins TRBV29-1 and TRBJ1-4; tentative D call: TRBD1 (6 bases). Germline assignment: CDR1 SQVTM and CDR2 ANQGSEA. Between the trimmed V and J ends, which lost 7 bases and 4 bases, there was a span of 13 bases. CDR3 length: 13 residues. The CDR3, as DNA: TGCAGCGCCTCGGGGACACATAATGAAAAACTGTTTTTT. Residues: CSASGTHNEKLFF.

V usage is TRBV10-1 and J usage is TRBJ2-3, with 16 bases aligning to TRBD2. J was trimmed by 6 bases and V by 6 bases; bases with no gene match: 3. The CDR3 has 15 amino acids. Germline V gene sequence: CDR1 WNHNN, CDR2 SYGVQD (reference sequence). DNA of the CDR3: TGCGCCAGCAGAGGGACTAGCGGGAGGGATGATACGCAGTATTTT. It encodes CASRGTSGRDDTQYF.

In this sample, this clone turned up a few times. The V and J genes are TRBV6-4 and TRBJ2-1, with 14 positions matching TRBD2. Trimming cost V 6 bases and J 7 bases; bases outside gene matches: 8. Germline CDR1 reads MRHNA; CDR2 reads SNTAGT. There are 16 residues in the CDR3. This CDR3 is CASSPGLAGEGNEQFF. The CDR3 DNA reads TGTGCCAGCAGCCCGGGACTAGCGGGAGAGGGTAATGAGCAGTTCTTC.

CDR3: CASTASTSGLDEQFF. The DNA of the CDR3 is TGTGCCAGCACCGCTTCGACTAGCGGGCTCGATGAGCAGTTCTTC. This rearrangement joins TRBV11-3 to TRBJ2-1; 10 bases align to TRBD2. The CDR3 has 15 residues. The germline CDR1 and CDR2 sequences are SGHNT and YENEEA. Unmatched junction bases numbered 11, after V lost 7 bases and J lost 8 bases.

The chain recombines TRBV23-1 with TRBJ2-1, with 12 bases matching TRBD2. TRBV23-1 is filed as an ORF, its function uncertain. The trim removed 3 bases at V and 9 bases at J, leaving 6 bases unmatched. This CDR3 is built from 15 residues. The CDR3 loop reads CASSHLAGGGFEQFF. The CDR3 bases are TGCGCCAGCAGTCATCTAGCGGGAGGGGGGTTTGAGCAGTTCTTC.

The J gene is TRBJ1-3, the V gene TRBV5-4; 9 positions match TRBD1. Germline V gene sequence: CDR1 SGHNT, CDR2 YYREEE (reference sequence). The CDR3 covers 14 residues. The V gene end was trimmed by 5 bases and the J gene end by 4 bases; junction bases not matched to a gene: 4. CDR3 residues: CASSSQGAGNTIYF. Here the CDR3 DNA reads TGTGCCAGCAGTTCACAGGGGGCAGGAAACACCATATATTTT.